This entry lists 10 T cell receptor beta chains sequenced from one sample in a study of CD8+CD57+ T cells in acquired aplastic anemia. Profiling that covered TCR beta VDJ and CDR3 relied on genomic DNA as its template. TCRdb reanalysed the reads using MiXCR and keeps one entry per CDR3 protein. Of roughly 80,000 distinct CDR3 sequences in the sample, about half were seen once. Sample: sorted CD4+, CD8+, or CD8+CD57+ T cells (not recorded which) from PBMCs. These receptors came from a human donor in good health, serving as a control.

At least ten counts were recorded for this clonotype. The V call is TRBV7-8, the J call TRBJ2-7, with D possibly matching TRBD2 (5 bases). Germline loops: CDR1 SGHVS, CDR2 FQNEAQ. The ends were cut back, 6 bases at V and 0 bases at J, with 15 bases in the middle. This CDR3 has 15 amino acids. CDR3 nucleotide sequence: TGTGCCAGCAGTTACTTGACTGGGAGCTCCTACGAGCAGTACTTC. Translated, it gives CASSYLTGSSYEQYF. The whole variable domain, filled in from reference TRBV7-8 and TRBJ2-7, reads GAGVSQSPRYKVAKRGQDVALRCDPISGHVSLFWYQQALGQGPEFLTYFQNEAQLDKSGLPSDRFFAERPEGSVSTLKIQRTQQEDSAVYLCASSYLTGSSYEQYFGPGTRLTVT.

The V and J genes are TRBV29-1 and TRBJ2-7; the D gene is possibly TRBD2 (6 bases). This CDR3 has 13 amino acids. V lost 4 bases and J lost 1, with 11 bases in between. CDR1 is SQVTM, CDR2 ANQGSEA, per germline. CDR3 loop: CSVASGGSYEQYF. The CDR3 nucleotides are TGCAGCGTTGCGTCCGGGGGTTCCTACGAGCAGTACTTC.

The V call is TRBV10-3, the J call TRBJ1-5; D is perhaps TRBD1 (5 bases). This CDR3 has 14 residues. Germline-derived CDR1 and CDR2 are ENHRY and SYGVKD. V was pared by 2 bases and J by 5 bases, with 10 bases between. CDR3 nucleotides: TGTGCCATCAGTGAGACAGGATGGGATCAGCCCCAGCATTTT. Protein: CAISETGWDQPQHF.

V and J are TRBV7-9 and TRBJ1-1; D remains unclear. Germline CDR1 SEHNR, CDR2 FQNEAQ (reference sequence). This CDR3 is 12 amino acids long. The V end was cut by 4 bases, the J end by 2 bases, with 5 bases between. CDR3 nucleotides: TGTGCCAGCAGCTCTTCTAACACTGAAGCTTTCTTT. Translating gives CASSSSNTEAFF.

In its sample, this clonotype was seen many times. The CDR3 DNA sequence: TGTGCCAGCAGTGCCCTAGCGGGAGGGGATACGCAGTATTTT. It codes for CASSALAGGDTQYF. The chain uses TRBV25-1 and TRBJ2-3, with 12 positions matching TRBD2. V was pared by 4 bases and J by 6 bases, with 2 bases of the junction left unmatched. The CDR3 loop spans 14 amino acids. Germline CDR1 MGHDK, CDR2 SYGVNS.

The chain couples TRBV15 to TRBJ2-7, with D possibly matching TRBD1 (6 bases). Germline CDR1 and CDR2: LNHNV and YYDKDF (reference sequence). V was trimmed by 0 bases and J by 6 bases, leaving 15 bases between them. This CDR3 has 15 residues. CDR3 sequence: CATSREDSPSFEQYF. In DNA, the CDR3 is TGTGCCACCAGCAGAGAGGACAGCCCTTCTTTCGAGCAGTACTTC. The complete variable domain, with remaining parts taken from reference TRBV15 and TRBJ2-7, reads DAMVIQNPRYQVTQFGKPVTLSCSQTLNHNVMYWYQQKSSQAPKLLFHYYDKDFNNEADTPDNFQSRRPNTSFCFLDIRSPGLGDTAMYLCATSREDSPSFEQYFGPGTRLTVT.

This chain uses TRBV11-2 with TRBJ2-7; 8 bases are a match to TRBD2. CDR1 and CDR2 from the germline V gene are SGHAT and FQNNGV. Trimming removed 4 bases from V and 2 bases from J; junction bases left unmatched: 19. This CDR3 region has 19 residues. The chain's CDR3 is CASSSLSHFLAGGTYEQYF. DNA of the CDR3: TGTGCCAGCAGCTCGCTGTCCCATTTTCTTGCGGGAGGTACCTACGAGCAGTACTTC.

The rearrangement joins TRBV7-3 to TRBJ2-1; 13 positions agree with TRBD2. Trimming removed 5 bases from V and 5 bases from J; junction bases left unmatched: 6. Germline assignment: CDR1 SGHTA and CDR2 FQGTGA. CDR3 size: 16 residues. Here the CDR3 reads CASSRRTSGGNNEQFF. CDR3 DNA: TGTGCCAGCAGCCGGCGGACTAGCGGGGGAAACAATGAGCAGTTCTTC.

The chain links TRBV7-9 to TRBJ1-5; no reliable D call. V lost 3 bases, J lost 1 base, and 7 bases lay in between. The CDR3 totals 14 residues. From germline, CDR1 is SEHNR and CDR2 FQNEAQ (reference sequence). CDR3 in amino acids: CASSLAISNQPQHF. Written as DNA, the CDR3 is TGTGCCAGCAGCTTGGCCATCAGCAATCAGCCCCAGCATTTT.

The rearrangement links TRBV11-1 to TRBJ2-7; 9 bases line up with TRBD1. This CDR3 has 16 amino acids. Trimming at V came to 5 bases and at J to 2 bases, leaving 10 bases not matched to a gene. Germline values: CDR1 SGHAT, CDR2 FQDESV (reference sequence). The CDR3: CASSTLGQGETYEQYF. Written as DNA, the CDR3 is TGTGCCAGCAGCACCCTGGGACAGGGAGAAACCTACGAGCAGTACTTC.